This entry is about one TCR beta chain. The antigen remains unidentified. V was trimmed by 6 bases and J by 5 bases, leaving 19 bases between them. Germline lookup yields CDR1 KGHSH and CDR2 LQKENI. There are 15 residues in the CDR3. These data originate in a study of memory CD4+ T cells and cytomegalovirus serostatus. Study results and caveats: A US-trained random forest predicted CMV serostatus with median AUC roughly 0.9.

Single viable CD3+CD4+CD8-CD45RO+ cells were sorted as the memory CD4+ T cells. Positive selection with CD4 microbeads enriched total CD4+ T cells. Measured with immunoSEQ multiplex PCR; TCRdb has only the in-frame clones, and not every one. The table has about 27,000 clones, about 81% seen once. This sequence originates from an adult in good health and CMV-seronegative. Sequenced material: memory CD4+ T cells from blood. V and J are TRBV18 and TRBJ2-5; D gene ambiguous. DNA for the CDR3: TGTGCCAGCTCTCGTTTAAGGGCTGCCGGGGAGACCCAGTACTTC. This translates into CASSRLRAAGETQYF.